The table lists the clone carrying this TCR beta chain with a count of one. The antigen remains undetermined. TCRdb's table, derived via immunoSEQ multiplex PCR, lists solely in-frame clones and lacks some. This sample carries around 130,000 clones, around 89% of them seen once, and the ten largest clones take around a tenth. This record comes from a study of T cell responses to AZD1222 COVID-19 vaccine. Study-wide findings and caveats: It should be noted that donors were predominantly white British and more often female, and clonal diversity was possibly underestimated. Baseline seropositivity characterized only six AZD1222 recipients. Nearly half of spike-specific TCRs reportedly target variant regions that are unmutated in the B.1.351 and B.1.1.7 variants.

Pooling of second doses given at about 4 or about 12 weeks was done. CDR3 size: 15 residues. V shed 5 bases, J shed 3 bases, and the junction held 4 bases outside the gene matches. Germline-derived CDR1 and CDR2 are SGHNT and YENEEA. The sequenced sample was peripheral blood, obtained 28 days after the second AZD1222 dose. V gene TRBV11-3 combines with J gene TRBJ2-1; 10 nucleotides line up with TRBD2. The receptor was derived from an adult who received the AZD1222 COVID-19 vaccine. The CDR3 DNA sequence: TGTGCCAGCAGCGCACTAGCGGGGCGCTACAATGAGCAGTTCTTC. Amino acid sequence: CASSALAGRYNEQFF.